This record looks at one TCR beta chain sequence and its context. The target antigen is unknown. PCR involved 60 Vbeta and 13 Jbeta primers. The data were produced by immunoSEQ multiplex PCR, yet TCRdb's version contains in-frame clones alone and is incomplete. In the table there are approximately 140,000 clones, about 80% of which are singletons. Germline V lookup: CDR1 LNHDA, CDR2 SQIVND (reference sequence). V lost 3 bases, J lost 6 bases, and 12 bases lay in between. The CDR3 runs to 14 residues. The source of the sample is a study of cytomegalovirus exposure and HLA in healthy donors. In the study overall: A preliminary data release comprised approximately 85 million unique TCRs obtained from HLA-typed donors.

Overall study results and limits: Later analysis identified several of the most significant clusters that appeared linked to common viral pathogens. Rarity marked most TCR sequences, yet some public TCRs occurred in many donors.

This receptor was identified in a man between 40 and 49 years old in good health and CMV-seropositive. This chain uses TRBV19 with TRBJ2-1; the D gene is possibly TRBD2 (6 bases). The sample taken for sequencing was PBMCs. The CDR3: CASSIGGVSNEQFF. The CDR3 DNA reads as TGTGCCAGTAGTATTGGCGGGGTCTCCAATGAGCAGTTCTTC.